This T cell receptor (beta chain) was profiled in a study of control samples from healthy donors and cancer patients (dated by TCRdb to about 2020). Trimmed from V: 2 bases; trimmed from J: 5 bases; junction bases lacking a gene match: 9. Its CDR3 holds 16 amino acids, cysteine through phenylalanine. Kept here is only the CDR3 DNA, which spans 48 bases and is read in frame from base 1. The germline V gene encodes CDR1 SGHTA and CDR2 FQGNSA. With respect to this clone: Its target antigen remains unknown. No clone much larger than this one lies a single base away; base qualities are absent.

The library was made by the immunoSEQ multiplex PCR assay. TCRdb limited this immuneACCESS table to in-frame rearrangements with V and J called. A share of clones is missing; checked studies link under half to unresolved V genes, and the rest is unexplained. The sample table lists 200,000 to 250,000 clones, around 94% of them with a count of one. Approximately 1.6% of the sample lies in the top ten. This sequence was found in a middle-aged man in good health. Recombination joined TRBV7-2 with TRBJ1-5, with 7 junctional bases fitting TRBD1. The sequenced sample consisted of blood. Here is the DNA: TGTGCCAGCAGCTTAAGTGGAGACAGGGAGTATCAGCCCCAGCATTTT. Its product reads: CASSLSGDREYQPQHF.